The rows below give T cell receptor beta chains drawn from one sample of a study of STAT3 mutations in large granular lymphocyte leukemia. TCRdb keeps only in-frame clones here, not all; method: immunoSEQ multiplex PCR. The sample lists 9,500 to 12,000 clones; 50% to 60% were seen once. Sequencing input: peripheral blood mononuclear cells. Receptors originate from a boy younger than 18 with T-cell large granular lymphocyte leukemia. Some clones in this sample may be carry-over from other donors' samples. The CDR3 runs from the conserved cysteine through the conserved F or W. The D gene is left open where the match is weak. A row's size may be missing; if present it is once, few, many or a size class.

d_gene | j_gene | abundance | v_gene | CDR3aa | CDR3nt
NA | TRBJ2-7 | few | TRBV14 | CASSQNSIYYEQYF | TGTGCCAGCAGCCAAAATTCTATCTACTACGAGCAGTACTTC
NA | TRBJ1-2 | few | TRBV12-2 | CASRLGPGDRGSGYTF | TGTGCAAGTCGCTTGGGTCCCGGGGACAGGGGAAGTGGCTACACCTTC
NA | TRBJ2-3 | NA | TRBV18 | CASSPLPGRGTDTQYF | TGTGCCAGCTCACCACTGCCGGGGCGCGGCACAGATACGCAGTATTTT
NA | TRBJ1-5 | NA | TRBV6-6 | CASSYNPGTSNQPQHF | TGTGCCAGCAGTTACAACCCGGGGACGAGCAATCAGCCCCAGCATTTT
NA | TRBJ1-5 | medium-sized | TRBV10-3 | CAISEGRTTSNQPQHF | TGTGCCATCAGTGAGGGGAGGACCACTAGCAATCAGCCCCAGCATTTT
TRBD2 | TRBJ2-1 | once | TRBV5-4 | CASSRREGEQFF | TGTGCCAGCAGCCGCAGGGAGGGTGAGCAGTTCTTC
NA | TRBJ1-6 | NA | TRBV15 | CATSNAPGPGSPLHF | TGTGCCACCAGCAACGCGCCAGGACCGGGGTCACCCCTCCACTTT
TRBD1 | TRBJ2-7 | NA | TRBV15 | CATSTPGQGIPYEQYF | TGTGCCACCAGCACCCCGGGACAGGGGATCCCCTACGAGCAGTACTTC
TRBD1 | TRBJ2-7 | NA | TRBV15 | CATSRDLTGGAYEQYF | TGTGCCACCAGCAGAGATCTAACAGGGGGCGCCTACGAGCAGTACTTC
NA | TRBJ2-3 | NA | TRBV7-9 | CASSLHHTQYF | TGTGCCAGCAGCCTCCACCATACGCAGTATTTT
NA | TRBJ2-3 | few | TRBV5-1 | CASSGKNTDTQYF | TGCGCCAGCAGTGGCAAAAACACAGATACGCAGTATTTT
NA | TRBJ2-7 | NA | TRBV6-1 | CASSELVQPLGYEQYF | TGTGCCAGCAGTGAATTGGTACAGCCTCTCGGGTACGAGCAGTACTTC
TRBD2 | TRBJ2-7 | few | TRBV6-6 | CASRSGSSYEQYF | TGTGCCAGTCGTAGCGGGAGCTCCTACGAGCAGTACTTC
TRBD2 | TRBJ2-3 | NA | TRBV9 | CASSVSGAYTDTQYF | TGTGCCAGCAGCGTCAGCGGGGCGTACACAGATACGCAGTATTTT
NA | TRBJ1-5 | NA | TRBV7-2 | CASSLGGFNQPQHF | TGTGCCAGCAGCTTAGGGGGGTTCAATCAGCCCCAGCATTTT
NA | TRBJ2-3 | NA | TRBV5-6 | CASSMVGSGNTDTQYF | TGTGCCAGCAGCATGGTGGGGAGTGGAAACACAGATACGCAGTATTTT
NA | TRBJ2-3 | NA | TRBV5-1 | CASSLAPTGSDTQYF | TGCGCCAGCAGCTTGGCCCCCACAGGGTCTGATACGCAGTATTTT
NA | TRBJ1-2 | NA | TRBV6-1 | CASSDTLTVYGYTF | TGTGCCAGCAGTGACACGTTGACAGTATATGGCTACACCTTC
NA | TRBJ1-5 | NA | TRBV7-2 | CASSLGGDPRQPQHF | TGTGCCAGCAGCTTAGGCGGGGATCCAAGACAGCCCCAGCATTTT
NA | TRBJ1-5 | NA | TRBV18 | CASSLGFRNHPAPQHF | TGTGCCAGCTCACTCGGATTCAGGAATCACCCTGCGCCCCAGCATTTT
TRBD2 | TRBJ2-3 | NA | TRBV5-6 | CASSLAVLAGNTDTQYF | TGTGCCAGCAGCTTGGCCGTTCTAGCGGGGAACACAGATACGCAGTATTTT
NA | TRBJ2-7 | NA | TRBV5-1 | CASSSNYEQYF | TGCGCCAGCAGCTCCAATTACGAGCAGTACTTC
TRBD1 | TRBJ2-3 | once | TRBV7-9 | CASSLWADRGRGDTQYF | TGTGCCAGCAGCTTATGGGCCGACAGGGGGCGGGGAGATACGCAGTATTTT
NA | TRBJ2-7 | NA | TRBV13 | CASSLGGLSFYEQYF | TGTGCCAGCAGCTTGGGGGGACTTTCATTCTACGAGCAGTACTTC
TRBD1 | TRBJ1-4 | NA | TRBV13 | CASSARQGDQKLFF | TGTGCCAGCAGCGCCCGACAGGGGGACCAAAAACTGTTTTTT
NA | TRBJ1-2 | NA | TRBV30 | CAWVYYGYTF | TGTGCCTGGGTATACTATGGCTACACCTTC
TRBD2 | TRBJ2-3 | NA | TRBV5-6 | CASRLAYTDTQYF | TGTGCCAGCAGACTAGCGTACACAGATACGCAGTATTTT
NA | TRBJ2-5 | few | TRBV5-4 | CASSVSETQYF | TGTGCCAGCAGCGTCTCTGAGACCCAGTACTTC
NA | TRBJ2-7 | few | TRBV28 | CASTTPDFYEQYF | TGTGCCAGCACCACCCCGGACTTCTACGAGCAGTACTTC
NA | TRBJ2-6 | NA | TRBV18 | CASSRGTPLGEGSGANVLTF | TGTGCCAGCTCACGCGGGACCCCTCTGGGCGAAGGCTCTGGGGCCAACGTCCTGACTTTC
NA | TRBJ2-5 | NA | TRBV18 | CASSPASFRGGIQTQYF | TGTGCCAGCTCACCAGCCTCGTTCCGCGGGGGCATACAGACCCAGTACTTC
NA | TRBJ1-2 | NA | TRBV27 | CASRPGHGNYGYTF | TGTGCCAGCAGGCCGGGACACGGGAACTATGGCTACACCTTC
NA | TRBJ1-2 | NA | TRBV30 | CAWSVNWQGISGIYGYTF | TGTGCCTGGAGTGTTAATTGGCAGGGCATAAGCGGGATCTATGGCTACACCTTC
TRBD2 | TRBJ2-5 | NA | TRBV15 | CATSWGGEETQYF | TGTGCCACCAGCTGGGGGGGGGAGGAGACCCAGTACTTC
NA | TRBJ1-6 | few | TRBV18 | CASSPRSGLNSPLHF | TGTGCCAGCTCACCACGGTCGGGGTTGAATTCACCCCTCCACTTT
NA | TRBJ2-5 | NA | TRBV5-6 | CASSFGTDGGETQYF | TGTGCCAGCAGCTTTGGGACGGATGGGGGAGAGACCCAGTACTTC
NA | TRBJ1-5 | NA | TRBV6-6 | CASKGHEDNQPQHF | TGTGCCAGCAAGGGACATGAGGATAATCAGCCCCAGCATTTT
NA | TRBJ1-6 | NA | TRBV7-9 | CASSLASGRSPLHF | TGTGCCAGCAGCTTAGCCTCTGGCCGTTCACCCCTCCACTTT
TRBD1 | TRBJ1-4 | NA | TRBV6-6 | CASSYSDRGNEKLFF | TGTGCCAGCAGTTACTCGGACAGGGGGAATGAAAAACTGTTTTTT
NA | TRBJ2-5 | NA | TRBV18 | CASLFNGAETQYF | TGTGCCAGCTTATTCAATGGGGCTGAGACCCAGTACTTC
NA | TRBJ2-1 | NA | TRBV29-1 | CSVEGGGFWNEQFF | TGCAGCGTTGAGGGAGGGGGGTTCTGGAATGAGCAGTTCTTC
NA | TRBJ1-2 | NA | TRBV25-1 | CASSGLGYGRGENGYTF | TGTGCCAGCAGTGGGTTGGGGTACGGTAGGGGTGAGAATGGCTACACCTTC
TRBD2 | TRBJ2-4 | NA | TRBV25-1 | CASSVSGSGPKNIQYF | TGTGCCAGCAGTGTTAGCGGGAGCGGTCCCAAAAACATTCAGTACTTC
NA | TRBJ2-5 | NA | TRBV7-9 | CASSQPLGYQETQYF | TGTGCCAGCAGCCAGCCCTTAGGGTACCAAGAGACCCAGTACTTC
TRBD2 | TRBJ2-2 | NA | TRBV4-3 | CASSLAWRGGNTGELFF | TGCGCCAGCAGCCTGGCTTGGCGGGGGGGGAACACCGGGGAGCTGTTTTTT
NA | TRBJ1-1 | NA | TRBV5-5 | CASSLSHRLNTEAFF | TGTGCCAGCAGCTTGAGTCACCGCTTGAACACTGAAGCTTTCTTT
NA | TRBJ1-1 | NA | TRBV5-1 | CASSDQGLTEAFF | TGCGCCAGCAGTGATCAGGGATTGACCGAAGCTTTCTTT
TRBD1 | TRBJ1-2 | NA | TRBV5-6 | CASRGQASYGYTF | TGTGCCAGCAGGGGACAGGCGAGCTATGGCTACACCTTC
TRBD2 | TRBJ2-3 | NA | TRBV11-2 | CASSSDRWRGADTQYF | TGTGCCAGCAGCTCAGACAGGTGGCGGGGGGCAGATACGCAGTATTTT
NA | TRBJ1-3 | NA | TRBV5-1 | CASSLAGTDHMYSGNTIYF | TGCGCCAGCAGCTTGGCCGGCACCGATCACATGTACTCTGGAAACACCATATATTTT
NA | TRBJ1-1 | NA | TRBV5-6 | CASSLPGVWAEAFF | TGTGCCAGCAGCTTACCGGGAGTTTGGGCTGAAGCTTTCTTT
NA | TRBJ2-7 | few | TRBV18 | CASSPPGSLSGEQYF | TGTGCCAGCTCACCACCCGGCAGTCTCTCCGGCGAGCAGTACTTC
NA | TRBJ2-6 | NA | TRBV7-9 | CASSVGALTSGANVLTF | TGTGCCAGCAGCGTAGGGGCCCTGACCTCTGGGGCCAACGTCCTGACTTTC
NA | TRBJ2-5 | NA | TRBV5-1 | CASSFTGVEKETQYF | TGCGCCAGCAGCTTTACGGGTGTGGAAAAAGAGACCCAGTACTTC
TRBD2 | TRBJ2-5 | NA | TRBV4-1 | CASSQESSGRETQYF | TGCGCCAGCAGCCAAGAGTCTAGCGGGAGGGAGACCCAGTACTTC
NA | TRBJ2-3 | NA | TRBV5-4 | CASKGTITDTQYF | TGTGCCAGCAAGGGGACGATAACAGATACGCAGTATTTT
NA | TRBJ2-7 | few | TRBV25-1 | CASNRDGGAYEQYF | TGTGCCAGCAATCGGGACGGCGGAGCCTACGAGCAGTACTTC
NA | TRBJ1-6 | medium-sized | TRBV5-6 | CASSLDRTVGRSPLHF | TGTGCCAGCAGCTTGGACAGGACCGTAGGACGTTCACCCCTCCACTTT
NA | TRBJ2-1 | NA | TRBV6-6 | CASSPEQQQFF | TGTGCCAGCAGCCCCGAGCAGCAGCAGTTCTTC
TRBD1 | TRBJ1-6 | NA | TRBV29-1 | CSVEVGQGSPLHF | TGCAGCGTTGAAGTAGGACAGGGATCACCCCTCCACTTT